This T cell receptor (beta chain) was sequenced during a study of blood T cell repertoires in COVID-19. About the research overall: The United States, Italy and Spain were the sources of the acute and convalescent COVID-19 samples.

Here immunoSEQ multiplex PCR was the method, and the copy in TCRdb shows in-frame clones only, minus some. The sample includes some 110,000 clones, about 88% seen only once; the top ten take less than 6.5%. V was pared by 8 bases and J by 3 bases, with 21 bases between. This CDR3 is 16 amino acids long. The V gene's germline CDR1 is MDHEN and CDR2 SYDVKM. The chain carries TRBV28 and TRBJ2-3; D is ambiguous. Sequencing was done on a sample of peripheral blood. This receptor was taken from a human donor in a cohort sampled during active COVID-19. The CDR3: CASGPQSAELTDTQYF. CDR3 DNA sequence: TGTGCCAGCGGTCCCCAAAGCGCCGAACTAACAGATACGCAGTATTTT.